The present T cell receptor beta chain was sequenced within a study of control samples from healthy donors and cancer patients. Method: immunoSEQ multiplex PCR; TCRdb's copy keeps in-frame clones and lacks some. The data contain 88,000 or so clones, around 94% of them seen just once; the ten biggest clones take up roughly 5%. Germline V CDR1 and CDR2: MDHEN, SYDVKM. The CDR3 consists of 13 residues. V lost 1 base and J 9 bases, leaving 10 bases between the germline ends. Sequenced sample: blood. This TCR derives from a woman under 30 in good health. The chain links TRBV28 to TRBJ1-5; the D is unclear. The CDR3 nucleotides are TGTGCCAGCAGTTTATTGGCCGAAGGGCCCCAGCATTTT. Translation: CASSLLAEGPQHF.